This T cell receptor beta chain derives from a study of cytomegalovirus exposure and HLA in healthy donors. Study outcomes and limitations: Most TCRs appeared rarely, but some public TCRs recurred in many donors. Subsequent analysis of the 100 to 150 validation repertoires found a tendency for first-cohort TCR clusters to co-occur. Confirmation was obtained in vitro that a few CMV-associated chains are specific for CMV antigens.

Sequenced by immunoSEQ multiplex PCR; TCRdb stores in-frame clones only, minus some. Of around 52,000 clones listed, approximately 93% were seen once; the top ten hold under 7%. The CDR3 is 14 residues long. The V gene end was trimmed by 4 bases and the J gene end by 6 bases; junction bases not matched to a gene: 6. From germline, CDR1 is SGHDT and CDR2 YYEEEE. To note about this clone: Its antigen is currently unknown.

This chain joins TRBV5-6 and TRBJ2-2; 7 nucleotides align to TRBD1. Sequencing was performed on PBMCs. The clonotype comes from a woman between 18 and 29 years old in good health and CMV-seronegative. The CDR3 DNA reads TGTGCCAGCAGCCGCACAGGGGTCTCCGGGGAGCTGTTTTTT. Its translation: CASSRTGVSGELFF. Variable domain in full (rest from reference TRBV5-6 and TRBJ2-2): DAGVTQSPTHLIKTRGQQVTLRCSPKSGHDTVSWYQQALGQGPQFIFQYYEEEERQRGNFPDRFSGHQFPNYSSELNVNALLLGDSALYLCASSRTGVSGELFFGEGSRLTVL.